Listed below are T cell receptor beta chains from one sample, sequenced in a study of blood T cell repertoires in COVID-19. Profiled with immunoSEQ multiplex PCR; TCRdb holds only in-frame clones, not every one. The sample has 50,000 to 75,000 clones, more than 85% seen once. Sequenced sample: peripheral blood. The receptors were sampled from an older man in a cohort sampled during active COVID-19. CDR3s include the opening cysteine and the closing phenylalanine or tryptophan. Each record gives: V gene, CDR3 protein.

V: TRBV24-1; CDR3: CATSDSRDRGPGYEQYF
V: TRBV3-1/TRBV3-2; CDR3: CASSHSAYEQYF
V: TRBV9; CDR3: CASSQGGLANDEQFF
V: TRBV7-8; CDR3: CASSPGTSGGDPDTQYF
V: TRBV10-1; CDR3: CASSDRRSGAIDTQYF
V: TRBV27; CDR3: CASSSYFTGSWGENEKLFF
V: TRBV6-5; CDR3: CASSYGRDIQPQHF
V: TRBV3-1/TRBV3-2; CDR3: CASSRQVPYEQYF
V: TRBV7-2; CDR3: CASSLAPPGANYGYTF
V: TRBV5-1; CDR3: CASSLDSRGRRDTEAFF
V: TRBV27; CDR3: CASATSGVTDTQYF
V: TRBV27; CDR3: CASSEGQDSYNEQFF
V: TRBV7-9; CDR3: CASSLEEYNSPLHF
V: TRBV18; CDR3: CASSLPAQGVNTEAFF
V: TRBV4-3; CDR3: CASRAGGSDNSPLHF
V: TRBV3-1/TRBV3-2; CDR3: CASSQVLAPSSYNEQFF
V: TRBV19; CDR3: CASSIGQGDKPQHF
V: TRBV10-3; CDR3: CAINRQDRGNTGELFF
V: TRBV7-2; CDR3: CASRARTSGSYEQYF
V: TRBV9; CDR3: CASSGRGTANYNEQFF
V: TRBV7-2; CDR3: CASSLGIVPGQGGGYTF
V: TRBV7-3; CDR3: CASSLTGARVRNEQFF
V: TRBV5-1; CDR3: CASSLAGRRNTDTQYF
V: TRBV24-1; CDR3: CATSDVRDEQFF
V: TRBV5-6; CDR3: CASSLEGTGGGYTF
V: TRBV5-1; CDR3: CASSLSETQYF
V: TRBV30; CDR3: CAWSDSGFSGNTIYF
V: TRBV24-1; CDR3: CATSGQGFTGELFF
V: TRBV9; CDR3: CASSALGTEGTEAFF
V: TRBV11-3; CDR3: CASSLDLANTQYF
V: TRBV18; CDR3: CASSETGPSPLHF
V: TRBV3-1/TRBV3-2; CDR3: CASSPTGNTEAFF
V: TRBV7-9; CDR3: CASSFLLAGDRPDTQYF
V: TRBV9; CDR3: CASSVTGQRGQPQHF
V: TRBV5-1; CDR3: CASSLAGSQETQYF
V: TRBV18; CDR3: CASSPIRSGASYEQYF
V: TRBV11-1; CDR3: CASSPTGSSSGNTIYF
V: TRBV6-4; CDR3: CASCSEAGVADTQYF
V: TRBV5-4; CDR3: CASSPGLAGNNEQFF
V: TRBV18; CDR3: CASSRSVAGKETQYF
V: TRBV3-1/TRBV3-2; CDR3: CASSQAAGNEQFF
V: TRBV5-6; CDR3: CASSLGPNGDEQFF
V: TRBV29-1; CDR3: CSVPRGGSSYEQYF
V: TRBV21-1; CDR3: CASKKKGTGDQETQYF
V: TRBV9; CDR3: CASSVMSGGEADTQYF
V: TRBV7-2; CDR3: CATGERSYEQYF
V: TRBV27; CDR3: CASSLRGIDEQYF
V: TRBV5-4; CDR3: CASSLSGGALETQYF
V: TRBV10-2; CDR3: CASSDGRGAYEQYF
V: TRBV25-1; CDR3: CASSDLRGIIDEQYF
V: TRBV3-1/TRBV3-2; CDR3: CASSRLQKVAGGETGELFF
V: TRBV20-1; CDR3: CSASLAGSYNEQFF
V: TRBV4-1; CDR3: CASSQGAQGAYSNQPQHF